This TCR beta chain appears in the sequencing data of a study of blood T cell repertoires in COVID-19. Background on the study: The United States, Italy and Spain provided the acute and convalescent COVID-19 samples. From T cells, B-cell-depleted T cells, or PBMCs came the material, which was cDNA or gDNA.

Study processing details: How many nucleated cells were present was estimated from reference gene primer amplification. Here immunoSEQ multiplex PCR was the method, and the copy in TCRdb shows in-frame clones only, minus some. V, J and clone size derive from that table, while D and trimming were established from the DNA sequence. Found here are some 150,000 clones, roughly nine tenths of them singletons; the top ten hold more than 14%. The clonotype originates from a woman aged 40 to 49 with acute or convalescent COVID-19. Sequenced material: peripheral blood.

CDR3 sequence reads: CASSLSGTSGQETQYF. The CDR3 coding sequence is TGTGCCAGCAGCCTCTCCGGGACTAGCGGACAAGAGACCCAGTACTTC. This chain joins TRBV7-9 and TRBJ2-5, with TRBD2 matching over 11 bases. This CDR3 contains 16 residues. V shed 5 bases and J 2 bases; nucleotides not matched to a gene: 7. Germline V gene sequence: CDR1 SEHNR, CDR2 FQNEAQ (reference sequence).